This record looks at one TCR beta chain sequence and its context. The data were obtained in a study of blood T cell repertoires in COVID-19. The table came from immunoSEQ multiplex PCR; TCRdb's copy has only in-frame clones and leaves some out. Among about 420,000 clones listed, 70% to 90% were seen once. The CDR3 spans 15 residues. Trimming pared 0 bases from V and 4 bases from J, leaving 11 bases between. CDR1 is LGHDT, CDR2 YNNKEL, per germline (reference sequence). Material: peripheral blood. The TCR comes from a man aged 18 to 35 with COVID-19, enrolled during active disease. V gene TRBV3-1 (or the pseudogene TRBV3-2) combines with J gene TRBJ2-3, with D possibly matching TRBD2 (7 bases). CDR3 nucleotide sequence: TGTGCCAGCAGCCAAGAGAGGGGGGGCCCAGATACGCAGTATTTT. It encodes CASSQERGGPDTQYF.